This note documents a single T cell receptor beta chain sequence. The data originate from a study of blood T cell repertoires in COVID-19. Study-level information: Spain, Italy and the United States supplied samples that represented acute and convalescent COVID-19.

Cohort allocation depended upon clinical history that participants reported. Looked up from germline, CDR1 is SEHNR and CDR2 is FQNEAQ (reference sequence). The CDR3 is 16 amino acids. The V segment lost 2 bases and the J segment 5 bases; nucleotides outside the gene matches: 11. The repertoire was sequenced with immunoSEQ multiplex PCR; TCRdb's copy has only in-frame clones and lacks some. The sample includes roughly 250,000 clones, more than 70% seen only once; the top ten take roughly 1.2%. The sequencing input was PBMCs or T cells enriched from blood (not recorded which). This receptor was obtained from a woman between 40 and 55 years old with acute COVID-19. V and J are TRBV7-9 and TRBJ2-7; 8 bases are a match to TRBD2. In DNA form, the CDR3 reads TGTGCCAGCAGCTTAATGGCTAGCGGGTCCCTCCACGAGCAGTACTTC. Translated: CASSLMASGSLHEQYF.